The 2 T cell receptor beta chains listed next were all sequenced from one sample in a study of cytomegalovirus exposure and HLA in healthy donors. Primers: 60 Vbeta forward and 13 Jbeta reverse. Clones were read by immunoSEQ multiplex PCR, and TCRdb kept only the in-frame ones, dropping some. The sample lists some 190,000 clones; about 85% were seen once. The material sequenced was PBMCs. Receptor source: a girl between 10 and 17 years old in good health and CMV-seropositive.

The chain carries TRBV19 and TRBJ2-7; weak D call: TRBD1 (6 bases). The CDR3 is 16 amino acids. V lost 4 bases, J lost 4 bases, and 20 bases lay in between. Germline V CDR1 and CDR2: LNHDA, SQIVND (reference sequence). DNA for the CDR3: TGTGCCAGTAGTACCAATTATGACAGGCGTCGGTACGAGCAGTACTTC. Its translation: CASSTNYDRRRYEQYF.

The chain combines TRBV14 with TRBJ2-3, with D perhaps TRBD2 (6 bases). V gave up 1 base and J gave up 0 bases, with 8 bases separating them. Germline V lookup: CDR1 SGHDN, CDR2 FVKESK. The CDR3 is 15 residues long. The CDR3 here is CASSQAGGSTDTQYF. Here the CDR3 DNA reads TGTGCCAGCAGCCAAGCCGGGGGAAGCACAGATACGCAGTATTTT. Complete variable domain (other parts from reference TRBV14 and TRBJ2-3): EAGVTQFPSHSVIEKGQTVTLRCDPISGHDNLYWYRRVMGKEIKFLLHFVKESKQDESGMPNNRFLAERTGGTYSTLKVQPAELEDSGVYFCASSQAGGSTDTQYFGPGTRLTVL.